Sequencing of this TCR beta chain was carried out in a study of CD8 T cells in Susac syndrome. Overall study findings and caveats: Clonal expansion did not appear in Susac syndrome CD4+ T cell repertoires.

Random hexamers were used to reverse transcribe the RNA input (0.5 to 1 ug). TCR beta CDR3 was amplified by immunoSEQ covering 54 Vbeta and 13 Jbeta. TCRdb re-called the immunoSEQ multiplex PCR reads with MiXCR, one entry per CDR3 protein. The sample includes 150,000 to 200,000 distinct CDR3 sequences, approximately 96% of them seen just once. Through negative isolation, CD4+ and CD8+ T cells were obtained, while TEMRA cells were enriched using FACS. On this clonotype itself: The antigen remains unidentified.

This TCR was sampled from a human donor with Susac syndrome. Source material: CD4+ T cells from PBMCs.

CDR3 residues: CASSVSTSGGETQYF. The CDR3, as DNA: TGTGCCAGCAGTGTGTCGACTAGCGGGGGTGAGACCCAGTACTTC. V gene TRBV12-3 or TRBV12-4 combines with J gene TRBJ2-5, with 12 positions matching TRBD2. The CDR3 contains 15 residues. J was trimmed by 5 bases and V by 5 bases; bases with no gene match: 6.